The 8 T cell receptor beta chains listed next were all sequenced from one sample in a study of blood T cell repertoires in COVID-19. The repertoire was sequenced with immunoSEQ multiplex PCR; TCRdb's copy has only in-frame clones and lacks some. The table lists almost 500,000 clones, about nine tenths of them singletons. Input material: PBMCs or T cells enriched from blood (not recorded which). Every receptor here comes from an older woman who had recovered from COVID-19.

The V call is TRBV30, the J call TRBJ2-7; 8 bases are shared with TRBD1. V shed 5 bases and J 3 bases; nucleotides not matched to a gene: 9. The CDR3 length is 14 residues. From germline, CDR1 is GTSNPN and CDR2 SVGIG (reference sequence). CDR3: CAWRQGQNFYEQYV. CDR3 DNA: TGTGCCTGGCGACAGGGGCAAAATTTCTACGAGCAGTACGTC.

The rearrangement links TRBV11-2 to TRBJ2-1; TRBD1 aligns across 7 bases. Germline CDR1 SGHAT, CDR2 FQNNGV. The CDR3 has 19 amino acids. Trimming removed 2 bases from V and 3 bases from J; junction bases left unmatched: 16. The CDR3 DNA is TGTGCCAGCAGCTTACGTTTTGGACAGGTGAGGGGCCTCTACAATGAGCAGTTCTTC. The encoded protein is CASSLRFGQVRGLYNEQFF. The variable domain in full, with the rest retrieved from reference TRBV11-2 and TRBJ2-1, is EAGVAQSPRYKIIEKRQSVAFWCNPISGHATLYWYQQILGQGPKLLIQFQNNGVVDDSQLPKDRFSAERLKGVDSTLKIQPAKLEDSAVYLCASSLRFGQVRGLYNEQFFGPGTRLTVL.

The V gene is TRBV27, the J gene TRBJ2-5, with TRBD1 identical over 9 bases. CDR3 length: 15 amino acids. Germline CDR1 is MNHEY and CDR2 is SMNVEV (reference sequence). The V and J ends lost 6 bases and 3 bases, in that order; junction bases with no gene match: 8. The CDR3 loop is CASRYRQGGKETQYF. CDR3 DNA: TGTGCCAGCAGGTACCGACAGGGGGGAAAAGAGACCCAGTACTTC.

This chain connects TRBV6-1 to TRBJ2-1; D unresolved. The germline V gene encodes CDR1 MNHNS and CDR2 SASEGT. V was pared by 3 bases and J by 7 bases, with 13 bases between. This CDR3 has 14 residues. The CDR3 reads CASSEFLWPNEQFF. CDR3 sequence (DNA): TGTGCCAGCAGTGAGTTTTTATGGCCGAATGAGCAGTTCTTC.

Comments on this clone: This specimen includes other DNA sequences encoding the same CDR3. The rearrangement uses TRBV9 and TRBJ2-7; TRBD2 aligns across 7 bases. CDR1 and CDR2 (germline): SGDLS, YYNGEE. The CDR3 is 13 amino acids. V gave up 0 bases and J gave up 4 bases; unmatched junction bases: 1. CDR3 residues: CASSVDGRYEQYF. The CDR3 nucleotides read TGTGCCAGCAGCGTAGACGGGAGGTACGAGCAGTACTTC. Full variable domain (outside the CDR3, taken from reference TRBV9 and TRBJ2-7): DSGVTQTPKHLITATGQRVTLRCSPRSGDLSVYWYQQSLDQGLQFLIQYYNGEERAKGNILERFSAQQFPDLHSELNLSSLELGDSALYFCASSVDGRYEQYFGPGTRLTVT.

The CDR3 DNA is TGTGCCAGCAACCCGGGAAGTAATTCACCCCTCCACTTT. Amino acid sequence: CASNPGSNSPLHF. The chain carries TRBV5-6 and TRBJ1-6; D remains ambiguous. The CDR3 extends over 13 amino acids. Germline V gives CDR1 SGHDT, CDR2 YYEEEE. The V end was cut by 6 bases, the J end by 6 bases, with 10 bases between. The full variable domain, completed using reference TRBV5-6 and TRBJ1-6, is DAGVTQSPTHLIKTRGQQVTLRCSPKSGHDTVSWYQQALGQGPQFIFQYYEEEERQRGNFPDRFSGHQFPNYSSELNVNALLLGDSALYLCASNPGSNSPLHFGNGTRLTVT.

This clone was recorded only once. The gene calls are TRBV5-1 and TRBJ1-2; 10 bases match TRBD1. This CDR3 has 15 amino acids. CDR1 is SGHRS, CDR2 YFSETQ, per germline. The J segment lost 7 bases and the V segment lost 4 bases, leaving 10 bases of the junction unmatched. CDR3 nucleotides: TGCGCCAGCAGCGTCCGTTCCGGGACAGGGGCTGGCTACACCTTC. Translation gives CASSVRSGTGAGYTF.

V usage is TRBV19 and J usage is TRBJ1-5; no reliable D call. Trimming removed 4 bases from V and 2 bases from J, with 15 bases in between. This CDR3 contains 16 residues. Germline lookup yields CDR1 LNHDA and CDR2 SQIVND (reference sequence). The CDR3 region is CASSSWGGGGNQPQHF. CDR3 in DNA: TGTGCCAGTAGTAGTTGGGGTGGAGGAGGCAATCAGCCCCAGCATTTT.